This T cell receptor beta chain was retrieved from a study of blood T cells in healthy people across ages. Then a second PCR, running roughly 7 to 11 cycles, was carried out with a sample-barcoded 5' primer and a J-beta primer mix. TCRdb re-analysed the 5' RACE reads in MiXCR, keeping a single row per CDR3 protein. The table records about 1.8 million distinct CDR3 sequences, 40% to 55% of them present only once. Study-level results: Greater diversity and more naive CD4+ cells were seen in long-lived donors than in aged donors. With donor CMV status unknown, expanded clonotype changes were possibly confounded. Older individuals had lower TCR beta diversity per million T cells (the decline was roughly linear).

This clonotype was seen a single time. The antigen is not known. This CDR3 spans 15 amino acids. The J segment lost 7 bases and the V segment lost 5 bases, leaving 12 bases of the junction unmatched. Germline CDR1 reads SGHTA; CDR2 reads FQGNSA. The sample comprised blood. The chain links TRBV7-2 to TRBJ1-2; 8 nucleotides line up with TRBD1. This clonotype was obtained from a woman aged 35 to 49 in good health. The CDR3 sequence is CASSPGGDRPSGYTF. In DNA, the CDR3 is TGTGCCAGCAGCCCAGGGGGGGACAGGCCTAGTGGCTACACCTTC.